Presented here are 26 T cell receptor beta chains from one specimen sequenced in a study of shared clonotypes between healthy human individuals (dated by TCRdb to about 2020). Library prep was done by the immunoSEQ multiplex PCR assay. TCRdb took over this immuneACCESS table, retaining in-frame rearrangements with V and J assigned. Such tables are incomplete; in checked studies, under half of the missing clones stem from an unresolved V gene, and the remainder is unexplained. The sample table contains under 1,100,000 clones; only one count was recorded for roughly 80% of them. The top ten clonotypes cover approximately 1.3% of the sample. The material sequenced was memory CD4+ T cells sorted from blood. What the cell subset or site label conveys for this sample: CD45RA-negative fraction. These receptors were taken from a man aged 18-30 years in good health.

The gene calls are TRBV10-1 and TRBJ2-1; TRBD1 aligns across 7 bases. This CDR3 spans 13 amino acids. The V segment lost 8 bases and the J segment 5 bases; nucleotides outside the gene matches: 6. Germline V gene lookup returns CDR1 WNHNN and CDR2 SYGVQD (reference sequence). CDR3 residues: CASGTAQNNEQFF. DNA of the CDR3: TGCGCCAGCGGGACAGCACAAAACAATGAGCAGTTCTTC.

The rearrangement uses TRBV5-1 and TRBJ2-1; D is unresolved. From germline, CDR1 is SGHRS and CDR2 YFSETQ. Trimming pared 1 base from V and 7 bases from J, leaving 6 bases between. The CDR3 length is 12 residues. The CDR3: CASSLMTNEQFF. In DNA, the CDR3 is TGCGCCAGCAGCTTGATGACGAATGAGCAGTTCTTC.

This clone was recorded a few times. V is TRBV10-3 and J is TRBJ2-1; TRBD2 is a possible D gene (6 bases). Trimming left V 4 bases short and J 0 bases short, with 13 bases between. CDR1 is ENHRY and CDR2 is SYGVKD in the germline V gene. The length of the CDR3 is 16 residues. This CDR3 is CAISVLAASSYNEQFF. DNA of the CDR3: TGTGCCATCAGTGTATTAGCGGCGTCCTCCTACAATGAGCAGTTCTTC.

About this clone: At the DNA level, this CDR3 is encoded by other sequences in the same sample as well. CDR3 loop: CASSPEGGRETQYF. CDR3 DNA sequence: TGCGCCAGCAGCCCGGAGGGGGGGAGAGAGACCCAGTACTTC. The genes are TRBV5-1 and TRBJ2-5; D is perhaps TRBD2 (7 bases). The CDR3 is 14 amino acids. V was pared by 4 bases and J by 4 bases, with 14 bases between. Germline V gene lookup returns CDR1 SGHRS and CDR2 YFSETQ.

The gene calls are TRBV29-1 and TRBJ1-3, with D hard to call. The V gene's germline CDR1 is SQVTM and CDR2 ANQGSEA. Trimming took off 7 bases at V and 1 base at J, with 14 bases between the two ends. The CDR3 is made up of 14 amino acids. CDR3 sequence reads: CSGNHSPSGNTIYF. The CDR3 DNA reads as TGCAGCGGAAACCACTCACCGTCTGGAAACACCATATATTTT. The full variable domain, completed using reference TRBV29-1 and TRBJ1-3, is SAVISQKPSRDICQRGTSLTIQCQVDSQVTMMFWYRQQPGQSLTLIATANQGSEATYESGFVIDKFPISRPNLTFSTLTVSNMSPEDSSIYLCSGNHSPSGNTIYFGEGSWLTVV.

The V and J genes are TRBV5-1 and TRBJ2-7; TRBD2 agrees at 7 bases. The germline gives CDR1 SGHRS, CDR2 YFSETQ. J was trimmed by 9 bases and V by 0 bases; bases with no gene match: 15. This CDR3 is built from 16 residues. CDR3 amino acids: CASSLGDGLGLWRQYF. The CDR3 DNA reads TGCGCCAGCAGCTTGGGGGACGGACTAGGATTGTGGCGGCAGTACTTC. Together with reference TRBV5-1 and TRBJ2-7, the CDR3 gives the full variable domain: KAGVTQTPRYLIKTRGQQVTLSCSPISGHRSVSWYQQTPGQGLQFLFEYFSETQRNKGNFPGRFSGRQFSNSRSEMNVSTLELGDSALYLCASSLGDGLGLWRQYFGPGTRLTVT.

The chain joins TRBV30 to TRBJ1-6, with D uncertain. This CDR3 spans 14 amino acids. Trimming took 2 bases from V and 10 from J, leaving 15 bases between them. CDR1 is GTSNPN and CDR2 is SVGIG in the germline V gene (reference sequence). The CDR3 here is CAWSNGNLGSPLHF. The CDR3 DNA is TGTGCCTGGAGTAACGGGAATTTAGGCTCACCCCTCCACTTT.

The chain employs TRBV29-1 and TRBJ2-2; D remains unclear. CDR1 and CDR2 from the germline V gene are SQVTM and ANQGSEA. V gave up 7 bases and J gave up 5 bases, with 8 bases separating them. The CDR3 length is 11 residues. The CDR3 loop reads CSGRDTGELFF. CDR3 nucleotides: TGCAGCGGGAGAGATACCGGGGAGCTGTTTTTT.

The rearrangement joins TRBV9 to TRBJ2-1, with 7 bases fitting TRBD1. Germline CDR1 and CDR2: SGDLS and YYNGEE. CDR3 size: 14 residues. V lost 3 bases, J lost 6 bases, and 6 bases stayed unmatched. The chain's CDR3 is CASSADDRANEQFF. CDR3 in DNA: TGTGCCAGCAGCGCTGATGACAGGGCCAATGAGCAGTTCTTC.

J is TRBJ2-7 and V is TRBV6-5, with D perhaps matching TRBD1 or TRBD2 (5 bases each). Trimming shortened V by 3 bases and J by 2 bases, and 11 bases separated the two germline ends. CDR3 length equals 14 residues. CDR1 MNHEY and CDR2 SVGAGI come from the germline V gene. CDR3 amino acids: CASSYTGRTYEQYF. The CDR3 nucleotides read TGTGCCAGCAGTTATACGGGACGGACCTACGAGCAGTACTTC.

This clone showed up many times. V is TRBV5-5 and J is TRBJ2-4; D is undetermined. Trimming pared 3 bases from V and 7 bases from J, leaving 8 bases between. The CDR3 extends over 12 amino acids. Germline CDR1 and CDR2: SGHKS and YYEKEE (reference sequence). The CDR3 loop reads CASSSDVNIQYF. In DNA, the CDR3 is TGTGCCAGCAGCTCAGACGTGAACATTCAGTACTTC.

This CDR3 reads CASSSRGAADTQYF. CDR3 coding DNA: TGTGCCAGCAGCTCAAGGGGGGCAGCAGATACGCAGTATTTT. The chain has TRBV7-2 and TRBJ2-3; D may correspond to TRBD1 or TRBD2 (6 bases each). The germline CDR1 and CDR2 sequences are SGHTA and FQGNSA. Between the trimmed V and J ends, which lost 4 bases and 4 bases, there was a span of 12 bases. CDR3 size: 14 residues.

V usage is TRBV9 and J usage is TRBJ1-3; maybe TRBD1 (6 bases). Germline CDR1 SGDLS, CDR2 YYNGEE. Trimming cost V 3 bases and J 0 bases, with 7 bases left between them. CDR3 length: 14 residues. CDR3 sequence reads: CASSAGVSGNTIYF. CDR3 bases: TGTGCCAGCAGCGCAGGGGTCTCTGGAAACACCATATATTTT.

CDR3 sequence (DNA): TGTGCCAGCAGCTGGCGGACAGGGGGCGGTGAAAAACTGTTTTTT. Protein sequence: CASSWRTGGGEKLFF. The chain carries TRBV7-2 and TRBJ1-4, with 11 bases matching TRBD1. From germline, CDR1 is SGHTA and CDR2 FQGNSA. The V segment lost 4 bases and the J segment 7 bases; nucleotides outside the gene matches: 5. The CDR3 sequence is 15 residues long.

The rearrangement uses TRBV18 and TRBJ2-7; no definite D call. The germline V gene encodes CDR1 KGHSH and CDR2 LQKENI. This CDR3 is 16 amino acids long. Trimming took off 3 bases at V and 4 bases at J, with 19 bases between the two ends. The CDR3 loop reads CASSPAPSGVRYEQYF. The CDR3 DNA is TGTGCCAGCTCACCGGCCCCATCCGGAGTCCGTTACGAGCAGTACTTC.

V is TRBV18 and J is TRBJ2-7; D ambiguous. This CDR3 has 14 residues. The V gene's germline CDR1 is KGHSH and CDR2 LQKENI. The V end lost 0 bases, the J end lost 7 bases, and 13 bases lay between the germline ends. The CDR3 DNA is TGTGCCAGCTCACCACCGTCCACCCAAGGGGAGCAGTACTTC. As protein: CASSPPSTQGEQYF.

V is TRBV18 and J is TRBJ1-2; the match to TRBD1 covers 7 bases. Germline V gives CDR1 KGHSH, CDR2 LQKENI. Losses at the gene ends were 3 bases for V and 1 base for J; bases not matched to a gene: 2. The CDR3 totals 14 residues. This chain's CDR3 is CASSPGTVNYGYTF. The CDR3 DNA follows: TGTGCCAGCTCACCCGGGACAGTTAACTATGGCTACACCTTC.

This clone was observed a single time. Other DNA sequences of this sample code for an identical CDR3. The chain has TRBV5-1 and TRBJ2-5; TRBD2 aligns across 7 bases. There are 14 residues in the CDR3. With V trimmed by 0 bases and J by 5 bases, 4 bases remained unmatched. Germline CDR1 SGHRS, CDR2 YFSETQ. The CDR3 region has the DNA TGCGCCAGCAGCTTGGGCGGGAGCAGGGAGACCCAGTACTTC. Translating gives CASSLGGSRETQYF.

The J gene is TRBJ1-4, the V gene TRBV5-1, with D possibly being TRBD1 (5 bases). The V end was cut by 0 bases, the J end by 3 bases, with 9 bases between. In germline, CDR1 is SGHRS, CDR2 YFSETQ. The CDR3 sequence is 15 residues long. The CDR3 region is CASSLAAQANEKLFF. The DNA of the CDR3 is TGCGCCAGCAGCTTGGCCGCACAGGCTAATGAAAAACTGTTTTTT.

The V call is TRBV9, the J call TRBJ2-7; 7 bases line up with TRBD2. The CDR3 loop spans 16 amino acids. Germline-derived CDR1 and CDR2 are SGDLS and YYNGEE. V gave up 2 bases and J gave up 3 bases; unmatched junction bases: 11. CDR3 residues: CASSVRERRELYEQYF. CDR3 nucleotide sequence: TGTGCCAGCAGCGTCAGAGAACGGCGGGAGCTCTACGAGCAGTACTTC.

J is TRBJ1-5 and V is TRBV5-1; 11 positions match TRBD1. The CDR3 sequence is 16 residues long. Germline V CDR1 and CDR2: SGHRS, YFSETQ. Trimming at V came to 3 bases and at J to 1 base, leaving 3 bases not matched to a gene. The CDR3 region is CASSSGTGGSNQPQHF. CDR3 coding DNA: TGCGCCAGCAGCTCCGGGACAGGGGGAAGCAATCAGCCCCAGCATTTT.

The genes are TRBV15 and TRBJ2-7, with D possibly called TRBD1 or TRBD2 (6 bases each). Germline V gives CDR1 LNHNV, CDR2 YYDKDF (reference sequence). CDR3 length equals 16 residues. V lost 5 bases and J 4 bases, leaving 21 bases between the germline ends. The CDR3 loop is CATSPRGDYGVYEQYF. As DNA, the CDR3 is TGTGCCACCAGCCCGAGGGGGGATTACGGGGTTTACGAGCAGTACTTC.

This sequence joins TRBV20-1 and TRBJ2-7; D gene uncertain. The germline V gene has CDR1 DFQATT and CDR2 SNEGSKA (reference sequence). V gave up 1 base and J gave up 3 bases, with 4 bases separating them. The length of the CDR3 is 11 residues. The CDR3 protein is CSARAHYEQYF. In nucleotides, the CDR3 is TGCAGTGCTAGAGCCCACTACGAGCAGTACTTC.

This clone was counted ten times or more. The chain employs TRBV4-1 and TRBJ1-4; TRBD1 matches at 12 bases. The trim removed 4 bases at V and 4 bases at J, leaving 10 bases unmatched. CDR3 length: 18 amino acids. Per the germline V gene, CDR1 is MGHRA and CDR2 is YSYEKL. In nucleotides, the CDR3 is TGCGCCAGCAGCCGGGGGACAGGGGGCGCTTGGGGTAATGAAAAACTGTTTTTT. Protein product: CASSRGTGGAWGNEKLFF.

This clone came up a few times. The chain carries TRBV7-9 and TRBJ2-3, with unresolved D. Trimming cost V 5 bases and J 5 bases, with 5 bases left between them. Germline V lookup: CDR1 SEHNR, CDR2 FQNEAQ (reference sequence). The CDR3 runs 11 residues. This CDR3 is CASSQQDTQYF. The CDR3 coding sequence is TGTGCCAGCAGCCAACAAGATACGCAGTATTTT.

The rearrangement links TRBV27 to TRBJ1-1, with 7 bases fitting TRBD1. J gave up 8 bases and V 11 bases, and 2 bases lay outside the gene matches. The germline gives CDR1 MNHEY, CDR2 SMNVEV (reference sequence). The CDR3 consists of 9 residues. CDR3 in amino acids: CAEQGEAFF. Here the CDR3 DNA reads TGTGCCGAACAGGGGGAAGCTTTCTTT.